This TCR beta chain is from a study of human T cells and chemical hapten exposure. Whole blood, unfractionated, served as the material for total RNA extraction. TCRdb re-called the 5' RACE reads with MiXCR, one entry per CDR3 protein. The repertoire has around 100,000 distinct CDR3 sequences, roughly a fifth of them found once; the top ten carry around 2.8%. Trimming at V came to 6 bases and at J to 3 bases, leaving 9 bases not matched to a gene. The length of the CDR3 is 15 residues. Germline values: CDR1 MDHEN, CDR2 SYDVKM. This chain links TRBV28 with TRBJ2-7; the match to TRBD2 covers 9 bases. This clonotype was obtained from a human donor in good health. CDR3 region: CASSPILAGSYEQYF. The DNA of the CDR3 is TGTGCCAGCAGCCCTATCCTAGCGGGGAGCTACGAGCAGTACTTC.